Shown below are 21 T cell receptor beta chains from a single sample sequenced in a study of T cell changes during pregnancy in multiple sclerosis. The assay was immunoSEQ multiplex PCR, and TCRdb's table has in-frame clones only and misses some. The sample has approximately 100,000 clones, approximately 89% seen once. Sequencing used peripheral blood, obtained after pregnancy. The origin of the receptors is a female donor with multiple sclerosis, enrolled in a pregnancy study.

The chain has TRBV2 and TRBJ2-1, with D possibly TRBD1 on 6 matching bases. The length of the CDR3 is 10 residues. Germline V gene lookup returns CDR1 SNHLY and CDR2 FYNNEI. Trimming stripped 8 bases from V and 12 bases from J, with 11 bases between. CDR3 DNA: TGTGCCAGCGGGTCGACAGGGCAGTTCTTC. This gives the protein CASGSTGQFF.

V usage is TRBV13 and J usage is TRBJ1-4; D may be TRBD1 (6 bases). Germline V lookup: CDR1 PRHDT, CDR2 FYEKMQ (reference sequence). The CDR3 totals 14 residues. V gave up 0 bases and J gave up 6 bases, with 8 bases separating them. CDR3 nucleotides: TGTGCCAGCAGCTTAGGAGGGGGGGATGAAAAACTGTTTTTT. Translating gives CASSLGGGDEKLFF.

The J gene is TRBJ2-7, the V gene TRBV27; D uncertain. CDR1 MNHEY and CDR2 SMNVEV come from the germline V gene (reference sequence). The ends were cut back, 0 bases at V and 4 bases at J, with 10 bases in the middle. The CDR3 length is 14 residues. The CDR3 loop is CASSLSATGYEQYF. The CDR3 DNA reads TGTGCCAGCAGTTTATCAGCGACGGGTTACGAGCAGTACTTC.

This clone was seen only once. The chain uses TRBV6-1 and TRBJ1-4, with D uncertain. CDR3 length equals 11 residues. Trimming cost V 6 bases and J 5 bases, with 4 bases left between them. The germline CDR1 and CDR2 sequences are MNHNS and SASEGT. The CDR3 sequence is CASRGNEKLFF. In nucleotides, the CDR3 is TGTGCCAGCAGGGGCAATGAAAAACTGTTTTTT.

The chain recombines TRBV11-2 with TRBJ1-1; 7 nucleotides line up with TRBD1. The CDR3 loop spans 16 amino acids. Looked up from germline, CDR1 is SGHAT and CDR2 is FQNNGV. The trim removed 1 base at V and 1 base at J, leaving 6 bases unmatched. The CDR3, as DNA: TGTGCCAGCAGCTTAGGCAGAGGGGGCCCGAACACTGAAGCTTTCTTT. Encoded protein: CASSLGRGGPNTEAFF. Together with reference TRBV11-2 and TRBJ1-1, the CDR3 gives the full variable domain: EAGVAQSPRYKIIEKRQSVAFWCNPISGHATLYWYQQILGQGPKLLIQFQNNGVVDDSQLPKDRFSAERLKGVDSTLKIQPAKLEDSAVYLCASSLGRGGPNTEAFFGQGTRLTVV.

This chain uses TRBV12-5 with TRBJ2-3; 13 positions match TRBD2. Germline assignment: CDR1 LGHNT and CDR2 FRNRAP. V trimming: 6 bases; J trimming: 2 bases; junction bases outside the gene matches: 5. This CDR3 is 16 amino acids long. The CDR3 here is CASGAGLAGLTDTQYF. The CDR3 coding sequence is TGTGCTAGTGGAGCGGGACTAGCGGGGCTCACAGATACGCAGTATTTT.

The chain couples TRBV6-6 to TRBJ1-5, with a tentative D call TRBD1 (5 bases). The CDR3 is 15 residues long. Trimming shortened V by 6 bases and J by 5 bases, and 17 bases separated the two germline ends. Germline assignment: CDR1 MNHNY and CDR2 SVGAGI (reference sequence). In nucleotides, the CDR3 is TGTGCCAGCAGACCCGGACCAGCGGGGCATCAGCCCCAGCATTTT. Translation gives CASRPGPAGHQPQHF.

The chain couples TRBV11-3 to TRBJ2-7; D may be TRBD2 (6 bases). The CDR3 runs 16 residues. Trimming removed 0 bases at V and 1 base at J, with 13 bases between. From germline, CDR1 is SGHNT and CDR2 YENEEA. Here the CDR3 reads CASSLDRWEVSYEQYF. CDR3 nucleotides: TGTGCCAGCAGCTTAGATCGGTGGGAGGTTTCCTACGAGCAGTACTTC.

Here the CDR3 reads CASSRGTSGGGSYNEQFF. The CDR3 DNA reads as TGTGCCAGCAGCCGTGGGACTAGCGGGGGGGGCTCCTACAATGAGCAGTTCTTC. J is TRBJ2-1 and V is TRBV7-2; 16 bases match TRBD2. Germline CDR1 SGHTA, CDR2 FQGNSA. The junction had 4 bases not matched to a gene; V was cut back by 5 bases and J by 0 bases. There are 18 residues in the CDR3.

This chain uses TRBV6-5 with TRBJ1-4; the D gene is possibly TRBD1 (6 bases). CDR3 length equals 15 residues. CDR1 is MNHEY, CDR2 SVGAGI, per germline. V was pared by 7 bases and J by 8 bases, with 20 bases between. Here the CDR3 DNA reads TGTGCCAGCACCCGGGGGAGGGGGGCGAGCGAAAAACTGTTTTTT. Its translation is CASTRGRGASEKLFF.

The V gene is TRBV2, the J gene TRBJ1-6, with 7 bases fitting TRBD1. J gave up 5 bases and V 5 bases, and 3 bases lay outside the gene matches. The CDR3 runs to 14 residues. CDR1 is SNHLY, CDR2 FYNNEI, per germline. The CDR3 sequence is CASSPDRDNSPLHF. As DNA, the CDR3 is TGTGCCAGCAGTCCAGACAGGGATAATTCACCCCTCCACTTT.

The rearrangement links TRBV9 to TRBJ1-1; no firm D call. Germline CDR1 SGDLS, CDR2 YYNGEE. V shed 0 bases and J shed 5 bases, with 14 bases lying between them. The CDR3 has 15 residues. DNA of the CDR3: TGTGCCAGCAGCGTAGCATCTTTAGGAGAGACTGAAGCTTTCTTT. It translates to CASSVASLGETEAFF.

The V call is TRBV5-5, the J call TRBJ1-5; D is perhaps TRBD1 (6 bases). Germline CDR1 reads SGHKS; CDR2 reads YYEKEE (reference sequence). CDR3 length: 14 residues. V lost 4 bases and J lost 2, with 10 bases in between. In DNA, the CDR3 is TGTGCCAGCAGCCTACGACAGGGCAATCAGCCCCAGCATTTT. As protein: CASSLRQGNQPQHF.

This sequence joins TRBV7-8 and TRBJ2-7; tentative D call: TRBD2 (5 bases). There are 14 residues in the CDR3. Germline-derived CDR1 and CDR2 are SGHVS and FQNEAQ. Trimming removed 4 bases at V and 6 bases at J, with 16 bases between. CDR3 coding DNA: TGTGCCAGCAGCTCGCCGGGGTCGGGCGCCGAGCAGTACTTC. Its translation: CASSSPGSGAEQYF.

Worth noting for this clone: The junction departs from germline at one end; a sequencing error may be responsible. The chain uses TRBV7-7 and TRBJ2-5, with 8 bases identical to TRBD1. Germline lookup yields CDR1 SSHAT and CDR2 FNYEAQ (reference sequence). CDR3 length: 14 residues. As DNA, the CDR3 is TGTGCTAGCAGCTCTGACACAGGGGGGGAGACCCAGTACTTC. This translates into CASSSDTGGETQYF.

The chain links TRBV4-2 to TRBJ2-1; maybe TRBD2 (5 bases). Deletions cut 6 bases from V and 0 bases from J, with 12 bases between. There are 15 residues in the CDR3. Per germline, CDR1 LGHNA and CDR2 YNFKEQ. In DNA form, the CDR3 reads TGTGCCAGCAGGGTGACTAAGAGCTCCTACAATGAGCAGTTCTTC. Protein: CASRVTKSSYNEQFF.

The chain uses TRBV7-2 and TRBJ2-7; maybe TRBD1 (5 bases). The CDR3 length is 15 residues. Germline V CDR1 and CDR2: SGHTA, FQGNSA. V was trimmed by 6 bases and J by 0 bases, leaving 15 bases between them. CDR3 DNA sequence: TGTGCCAGCAGAAGGACACCCGGATACTCCTACGAGCAGTACTTC. Its protein product is CASRRTPGYSYEQYF.

This clone was detected ten times or more. The same CDR3 arises from other DNA sequences in this sample as well. This chain links TRBV6-5 with TRBJ1-1; maybe TRBD1 (5 bases). V gave up 6 bases and J gave up 5 bases, with 13 bases separating them. Germline V lookup: CDR1 MNHEY, CDR2 SVGAGI. CDR3 length equals 13 residues. The CDR3 DNA is TGTGCCAGCAGCCCGGGGGGAGGAACTGAAGCTTTCTTT. It is translated as CASSPGGGTEAFF.

The genes are TRBV29-1 and TRBJ2-7; D is perhaps TRBD1 (6 bases). This CDR3 comprises 15 residues. Trimming left V 0 bases short and J 3 bases short, with 15 bases between. Germline V gives CDR1 SQVTM, CDR2 ANQGSEA. The CDR3 reads CSVEDGTGKYYEQYF. The DNA for the CDR3 is TGCAGCGTTGAAGACGGAACAGGGAAGTACTACGAGCAGTACTTC.

This chain joins TRBV2 and TRBJ2-1; 8 bases are shared with TRBD2. V was clipped by 0 bases and J by 6 bases; unmatched bases: 1. The CDR3 consists of 14 residues. Germline values: CDR1 SNHLY, CDR2 FYNNEI. CDR3 sequence (DNA): TGTGCCAGCAGTGAAGCGCGGGGGGTCAATGAGCAGTTCTTC. As protein: CASSEARGVNEQFF.

The chain uses TRBV19 and TRBJ1-1; 9 positions agree with TRBD1. The V gene end was trimmed by 10 bases and the J gene end by 11 bases; junction bases not matched to a gene: 8. This CDR3 region has 11 residues. Looked up from germline, CDR1 is LNHDA and CDR2 is SQIVND (reference sequence). In DNA form, the CDR3 reads TGTGCCACCCTGTTTGGACAGGGGGCTTTCTTT. Its translation is CATLFGQGAFF.